Presented here are 21 T cell receptor beta chains from one specimen sequenced in a study of T cell repertoires in cytomegalovirus infection. TCRdb used MiXCR to reprocess the reads, holding one entry per CDR3 protein. In the table there are under 200,000 distinct CDR3 sequences, 28% of which are singletons. Source material: PBMCs. These receptors all stem from a human donor in good health (CMV status not recorded). Some clones in this sample may be carry-over from other donors' samples.

This clonotype was counted many times. The chain carries TRBV7-6 and TRBJ1-6; the D is unclear. The V and J ends lost 5 bases and 7 bases respectively, with 12 bases between them. In germline, CDR1 is SGHVS, CDR2 FNYEAQ. CDR3 length equals 14 residues. CDR3 sequence reads: CASSPYPQNSPLHF. The CDR3 nucleotides are TGTGCCAGCAGCCCCTACCCACAGAATTCACCCCTCCACTTT.

In this sample, this clonotype turned up a few times. The V gene is TRBV12-3 or TRBV12-4, the J gene TRBJ1-2, with TRBD1 matching over 7 bases. The V segment lost 5 bases and the J segment 7 bases; nucleotides outside the gene matches: 13. The CDR3 consists of 15 residues. CDR3 sequence: CASSPPIQGGFGYTF. For the CDR3, the DNA is TGTGCCAGCAGTCCACCTATTCAAGGGGGCTTTGGCTACACCTTC.

V gene TRBV18 combines with J gene TRBJ2-7, with D maybe TRBD1 (5 bases). Germline V gene sequence: CDR1 KGHSH, CDR2 LQKENI. The CDR3 consists of 14 residues. Deletions cut 3 bases from V and 0 bases from J, with 9 bases between. CDR3 loop: CASSPRQISYEQYF. In nucleotides, the CDR3 is TGTGCCAGCTCACCGAGACAGATCTCCTACGAGCAGTACTTC. Looking up the rest from reference TRBV18 and TRBJ2-7 gives the full variable domain: NAGVMQNPRHLVRRRGQEARLRCSPMKGHSHVYWYRQLPEEGLKFMVYLQKENIIDESGMPKERFSAEFPKEGPSILRIQQVVRGDSAAYFCASSPRQISYEQYFGPGTRLTVT.

This chain links TRBV9 with TRBJ2-1; 9 nucleotides match TRBD2. The CDR3 consists of 15 residues. Germline loops: CDR1 SGDLS, CDR2 YYNGEE. The J segment lost 7 bases and the V segment lost 2 bases, leaving 7 bases of the junction unmatched. CDR3 DNA sequence: TGTGCCAGCAGCGTTCTAGCGGGGAGGGAGAATGAGCAGTTCTTC. Translating it yields CASSVLAGRENEQFF.

This clonotype came up many times. This chain joins TRBV7-2 and TRBJ1-2, with D perhaps matching TRBD1 (5 bases). The CDR3 spans 14 residues. With 3 bases removed from V and 0 bases from J, the gap between germline ends came to 8 bases. Germline assignment: CDR1 SGHTA and CDR2 FQGNSA. The DNA of the CDR3 is TGTGCCAGCAGCTTGGGGGGAGCTAACTATGGCTACACCTTC. Translation: CASSLGGANYGYTF.

This clonotype was counted many times. CDR3 sequence (DNA): TGTGCCAGCAGCTTAGCGGCCAGGAAGGTCAACGAGCAGTACTTC. Amino acids: CASSLAARKVNEQYF. V usage is TRBV7-2 and J usage is TRBJ2-7; D call uncertain. Trimming stripped 0 bases from V and 5 bases from J, with 14 bases between. Germline lookup yields CDR1 SGHTA and CDR2 FQGNSA. The CDR3 length is 15 residues.

A few counts support this clonotype. Written as DNA, the CDR3 is TGTGCCAGCAGCTTGGAGGGCTATGAGCAGTTCTTC. Translated: CASSLEGYEQFF. The chain links TRBV5-6 to TRBJ2-1; no definite D call. V gave up 0 bases and J gave up 8 bases, with 6 bases separating them. Germline CDR1 reads SGHDT; CDR2 reads YYEEEE. The CDR3 spans 12 residues.

The chain joins TRBV24-1 to TRBJ2-3, with D possibly TRBD2 on 6 matching bases. CDR1 and CDR2 from the germline V gene are KGHDR and SFDVKD. V was trimmed by 2 bases and J by 3 bases, leaving 17 bases between them. The CDR3 is made up of 17 amino acids. For the CDR3, the DNA is TGTGCCACCAGTGATTCTGCCCGGGGAGGCGGGACAGATACGCAGTATTTT. Translating it yields CATSDSARGGGTDTQYF.

The V gene is TRBV7-3, the J gene TRBJ2-7; D is perhaps TRBD2 (6 bases). Germline V lookup: CDR1 SGHTA, CDR2 FQGTGA. This CDR3 spans 13 amino acids. The V end lost 4 bases, the J end lost 6 bases, and 13 bases lay between the germline ends. The CDR3 DNA sequence: TGTGCCAGCAGCTGGGGACTCCGGGGCGAGCAGTACTTC. Protein product: CASSWGLRGEQYF.

Details on this clonotype: This may arise from a read error, as a much more abundant clone is one base away. The chain couples TRBV11-2 to TRBJ2-3, with 10 bases that match TRBD1. This CDR3 has 15 residues. V was pared by 1 base and J by 4 bases, with 2 bases of the junction left unmatched. Germline lookup yields CDR1 SGHAT and CDR2 FQNNGV. CDR3 region: CASSLGGTGADTQYF. For the CDR3, the DNA is TGTGCCAGCAGCTTAGGAGGGACAGGGGCAGATACGCAGTATTTT. Complete variable domain (other parts from reference TRBV11-2 and TRBJ2-3): EAGVAQSPRYKIIEKRQSVAFWCNPISGHATLYWYQQILGQGPKLLIQFQNNGVVDDSQLPKDRFSAERLKGVDSTLKIQPAKLEDSAVYLCASSLGGTGADTQYFGPGTRLTVL.

This clonotype was seen a handful of times. The chain is built from TRBV7-2 and TRBJ1-1; D possibly corresponds to TRBD1 (5 bases). Per germline, CDR1 SGHTA and CDR2 FQGNSA. The CDR3 sequence is 13 residues long. Trimming removed 5 bases at V and 1 base at J, with 8 bases between. CDR3 coding DNA: TGTGCCAGCAGCCACGGGACGAACACTGAAGCTTTCTTT. Translating it yields CASSHGTNTEAFF.

This clonotype was observed a few times. DNA of the CDR3: TGCGCCAGCAGCAACGAGGACCGTTCACCCCTCCACTTT. Its translation is CASSNEDRSPLHF. The rearrangement links TRBV5-1 to TRBJ1-6; no reliable D call. The CDR3 sequence is 13 residues long. Germline V lookup: CDR1 SGHRS, CDR2 YFSETQ. V shed 4 bases and J shed 9 bases, with 11 bases lying between them.

Comment on this clonotype: One junction end does not reproduce the germline sequence, and a read error may be involved. The rearrangement joins TRBV27 to TRBJ2-7, with D unresolved. The CDR3 has 13 amino acids. The germline CDR1 and CDR2 sequences are MNHEY and SMNVEV (reference sequence). CDR3 region: CASSFAESRPITF. The CDR3 region has the DNA TGTGCCAGCAGTTTTGCGGAGAGTCGGCCAATAACCTTC.

This chain connects TRBV5-1 to TRBJ1-2, with 7 bases aligning to TRBD1. Trimming cost V 4 bases and J 2 bases; bases outside gene matches: 5. This CDR3 spans 14 amino acids. Looked up from germline, CDR1 is SGHRS and CDR2 is YFSETQ. The CDR3 sequence is CASSPGQTNYGYTF. CDR3 coding DNA: TGCGCCAGCAGCCCGGGACAGACAAACTATGGCTACACCTTC.

This clonotype was detected many times. V and J are TRBV29-1 and TRBJ2-3; D is perhaps TRBD1 or TRBD2 (5 bases each). Germline-derived CDR1 and CDR2 are SQVTM and ANQGSEA. The CDR3 length is 17 residues. Trimming stripped 1 base from V and 5 bases from J, with 22 bases between. In nucleotides, the CDR3 is TGCAGCGTTGAAGCACCCACACCATTCCGGGACCTAGATACGCAGTATTTT. Residues: CSVEAPTPFRDLDTQYF.

This sequence joins TRBV20-1 and TRBJ2-6, with TRBD2 matching 8 bases. The CDR3 totals 18 residues. J was trimmed by 1 base and V by 0 bases; bases with no gene match: 8. Germline V lookup: CDR1 DFQATT, CDR2 SNEGSKA (reference sequence). In nucleotides, the CDR3 is TGCAGTGCTAGAGATCGGGCGGGGGGACCTTCTGGGGCCAACGTCCTGACTTTC. Translation: CSARDRAGGPSGANVLTF.

This clonotype was counted a few times. The rearrangement uses TRBV6-5 and TRBJ1-2; unclear D gene. Germline values: CDR1 MNHEY, CDR2 SVGAGI. The length of the CDR3 is 14 residues. The V end lost 4 bases, the J end lost 8 bases, and 17 bases lay between the germline ends. The CDR3 sequence is CASSSAPGGLGYTF. The CDR3 region has the DNA TGTGCCAGCAGTTCGGCACCCGGAGGGTTGGGCTACACCTTC.

This clonotype was picked up many times. The rearrangement links TRBV7-2 to TRBJ2-3; tentatively, D is TRBD1 (6 bases). Germline CDR1 and CDR2: SGHTA and FQGNSA. The ends were cut back, 1 base at V and 1 base at J, with 9 bases in the middle. This CDR3 region has 15 residues. CDR3 coding DNA: TGTGCCAGCAGCTTAGAACAGGGAGGCACAGATACGCAGTATTTT. Residues: CASSLEQGGTDTQYF.

The chain uses TRBV12-3 or TRBV12-4 and TRBJ1-5; 10 nucleotides align to TRBD1. J lost 2 bases, V lost 3 bases, and 1 base had no gene match. CDR3 length: 15 residues. CDR3 protein: CASSFGTGGNQPQHF. CDR3 bases: TGTGCCAGCAGTTTTGGGACAGGGGGCAATCAGCCCCAGCATTTT.

This clonotype appeared a single time. This chain connects TRBV18 to TRBJ2-6; no definite D call. CDR3 length: 17 amino acids. Germline V gives CDR1 KGHSH, CDR2 LQKENI. With 3 bases removed from V and 0 bases from J, the gap between germline ends came to 12 bases. In DNA, the CDR3 is TGTGCCAGCTCACCTGCGGACGGGTTCTCTGGGGCCAACGTCCTGACTTTC. Its translation is CASSPADGFSGANVLTF.

This clonotype appeared a few times. This chain connects TRBV20-1 to TRBJ2-5, with 7 positions matching TRBD1. The V gene's germline CDR1 is DFQATT and CDR2 SNEGSKA (reference sequence). J lost 0 bases, V lost 7 bases, and 5 bases had no gene match. The CDR3 length is 13 residues. CDR3 sequence reads: CSGDSSYQETQYF. CDR3 bases: TGCAGTGGGGACAGCTCGTACCAAGAGACCCAGTACTTC.